This T cell receptor (beta chain) was recorded in a study of blood T cell repertoires in COVID-19. In the study overall: Acute and convalescent COVID-19 specimens originated in the United States, Italy and Spain. T cells, B-cell-depleted T cells, or PBMCs supplied cDNA or gDNA.

With 1 base removed from V and 4 bases from J, the gap between germline ends came to 11 bases. Germline V gives CDR1 KGHSH, CDR2 LQKENI. The CDR3 has 15 amino acids. Under the authors' procedure: Quantification of nucleated cells was approximated via reference gene primer amplification. Only in-frame clones appear in the TCRdb table, and some are missing; sequencing was by immunoSEQ multiplex PCR. V, J and clone size were drawn from that table, and D and trimming were deduced from the DNA. This table holds 200,000 to 300,000 clones, 86% found once. The chain couples TRBV18 to TRBJ2-1; D might be TRBD2 (6 bases). This sequence originates from a man aged 25-45 years with active or convalescent COVID-19. Sequencing was done on a sample of peripheral blood. CDR3 sequence: CASSPRTGDYNEQFF. The DNA of the CDR3 is TGTGCCAGCTCACCACGGACGGGAGATTACAATGAGCAGTTCTTC. Together with reference TRBV18 and TRBJ2-1, the CDR3 gives the full variable domain: NAGVMQNPRHLVRRRGQEARLRCSPMKGHSHVYWYRQLPEEGLKFMVYLQKENIIDESGMPKERFSAEFPKEGPSILRIQQVVRGDSAAYFCASSPRTGDYNEQFFGPGTRLTVL.